Presented here are 8 T cell receptor beta chains from one specimen sequenced in a study of control samples from healthy donors and cancer patients. Sequencing used immunoSEQ multiplex PCR; TCRdb keeps in-frame clones, though not all of them. This sample yields about 140,000 clones, of which roughly 92% are seen a single time; approximately 10% belongs to the top ten. Material: blood. Receptors were obtained from a man younger than 40 in good health.

The rearrangement joins TRBV7-6 to TRBJ2-2, with D maybe TRBD1 (5 bases). The V end lost 7 bases, the J end lost 1 base, and 19 bases lay between the germline ends. Germline CDR1 reads SGHVS; CDR2 reads FNYEAQ. CDR3 size: 17 residues. CDR3 sequence: CASTLAPGQGNTGELFF. CDR3 DNA sequence: TGTGCCAGCACCCTTGCACCGGGCCAGGGGAACACCGGGGAGCTGTTTTTT.

The chain links TRBV5-4 to TRBJ1-2; D unresolved. The V gene's germline CDR1 is SGHNT and CDR2 YYREEE (reference sequence). Between the trimmed V and J ends, which lost 1 base and 8 bases, there was a span of 15 bases. There are 14 residues in the CDR3. Written as DNA, the CDR3 is TGTGCCAGCAGCTTGTCCGTTCAGGCCGGGGGCTACACCTTC. Protein product: CASSLSVQAGGYTF.

The V call is TRBV6-2 or TRBV6-3, the J call TRBJ2-7; 7 positions agree with TRBD1. Germline assignment: CDR1 MNHEY and CDR2 SVGEGT. With V trimmed by 2 bases and J by 0 bases, 7 bases remained unmatched. The CDR3 sequence is 16 residues long. Here the CDR3 DNA reads TGTGCCAGCAGTTACGGCATGAGGGGGCTCTCCTACGAGCAGTACTTC. Protein product: CASSYGMRGLSYEQYF.

V gene TRBV24-1 combines with J gene TRBJ1-1, with TRBD1 matching 8 bases. The CDR3 runs 16 residues. Germline V gene lookup returns CDR1 KGHDR and CDR2 SFDVKD. V lost 2 bases, J lost 11 bases, and 15 bases stayed unmatched. CDR3 in DNA: TGTGCCACCAGTGATTCAGCAGGGGGCACGGACATGAAGGCTTTCTTT. Encoded protein: CATSDSAGGTDMKAFF.

The gene calls are TRBV24-1 and TRBJ2-5; the match to TRBD2 covers 10 bases. The J segment lost 5 bases and the V segment lost 3 bases, leaving 5 bases of the junction unmatched. The length of the CDR3 is 15 residues. The V gene's germline CDR1 is KGHDR and CDR2 SFDVKD. The CDR3 DNA is TGTGCCACCAGTGATGCTCTAGCGGGAGAGGAGACCCAGTACTTC. Amino acid sequence: CATSDALAGEETQYF.

The chain joins TRBV3-1 (or the pseudogene TRBV3-2) to TRBJ2-3, with D perhaps TRBD2 (5 bases). Trimming took 5 bases from V and 10 from J, leaving 16 bases between them. The CDR3 has 13 residues. CDR1 and CDR2 (germline): LGHDT, YNNKEL (reference sequence). This CDR3 is CASSGPTSLAQYF. CDR3 bases: TGTGCCAGCAGCGGGCCCACTAGTTTAGCGCAGTATTTT.

On this clone: At one boundary the junction diverges from the germline segment, which might be a read error. This chain connects TRBV28 to TRBJ1-4, with 11 bases that match TRBD1. The germline CDR1 and CDR2 sequences are MDHEN and SYDVKM. This CDR3 spans 12 amino acids. CDR3 amino acids: CASSSTPGQGVF. The CDR3 DNA follows: TGTGCCAGCAGCTCGACCCCGGGACAGGGGGTTTTT.

This sequence joins TRBV2 and TRBJ2-5; the D is unclear. Trimming removed 5 bases from V and 4 bases from J, with 14 bases in between. Per the germline V gene, CDR1 is SNHLY and CDR2 is FYNNEI. The CDR3 has 14 residues. This CDR3 is CASSHRNPGETQYF. CDR3 bases: TGTGCCAGCAGTCATCGGAACCCCGGAGAGACCCAGTACTTC.